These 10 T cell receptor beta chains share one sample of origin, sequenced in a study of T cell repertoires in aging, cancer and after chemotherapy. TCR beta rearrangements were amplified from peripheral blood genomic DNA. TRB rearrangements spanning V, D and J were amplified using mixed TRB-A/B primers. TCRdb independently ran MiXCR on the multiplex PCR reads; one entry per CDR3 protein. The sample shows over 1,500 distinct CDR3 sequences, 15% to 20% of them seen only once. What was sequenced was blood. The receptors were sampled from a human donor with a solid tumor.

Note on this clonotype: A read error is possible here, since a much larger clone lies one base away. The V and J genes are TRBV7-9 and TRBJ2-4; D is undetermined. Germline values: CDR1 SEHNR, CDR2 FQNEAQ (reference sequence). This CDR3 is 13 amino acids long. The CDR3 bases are TGTGCCAGAAGCTTACGTCCACAAAACATTCAGTACTTC. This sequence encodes CARSLRPQNIQYF.

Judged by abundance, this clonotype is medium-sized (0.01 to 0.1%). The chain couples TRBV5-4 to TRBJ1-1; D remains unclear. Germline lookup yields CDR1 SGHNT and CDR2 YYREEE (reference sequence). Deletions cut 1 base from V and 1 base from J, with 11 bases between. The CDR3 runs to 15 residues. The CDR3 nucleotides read TGTGCCAGCAGCTTGAGTAAGGGTGCGAACACTGAAGCTTTCTTT. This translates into CASSLSKGANTEAFF.

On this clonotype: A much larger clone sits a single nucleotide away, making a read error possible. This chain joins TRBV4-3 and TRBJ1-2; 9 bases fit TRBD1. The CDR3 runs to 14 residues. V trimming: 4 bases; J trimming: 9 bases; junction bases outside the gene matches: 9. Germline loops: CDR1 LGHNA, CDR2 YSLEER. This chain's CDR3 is CASSPQQGATRYTF. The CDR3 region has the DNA TGCGCCAGCAGCCCACAACAGGGGGCGACCCGCTACACCTTC.

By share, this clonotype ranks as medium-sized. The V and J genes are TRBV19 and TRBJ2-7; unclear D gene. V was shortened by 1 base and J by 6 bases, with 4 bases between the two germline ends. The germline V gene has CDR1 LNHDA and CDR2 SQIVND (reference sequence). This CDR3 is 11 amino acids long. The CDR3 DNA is TGTGCCAGTAGTATAGGGTCCGAGCAGTACTTC. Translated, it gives CASSIGSEQYF.

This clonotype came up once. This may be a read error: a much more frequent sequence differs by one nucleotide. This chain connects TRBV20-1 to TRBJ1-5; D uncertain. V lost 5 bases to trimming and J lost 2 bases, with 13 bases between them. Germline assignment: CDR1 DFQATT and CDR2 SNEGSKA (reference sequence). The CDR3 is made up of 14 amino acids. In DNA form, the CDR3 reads TGCAGTGCTGGTAGTAGGAGAGGCAATCAGCCCCAGCATTTT. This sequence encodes CSAGSRRGNQPQHF.

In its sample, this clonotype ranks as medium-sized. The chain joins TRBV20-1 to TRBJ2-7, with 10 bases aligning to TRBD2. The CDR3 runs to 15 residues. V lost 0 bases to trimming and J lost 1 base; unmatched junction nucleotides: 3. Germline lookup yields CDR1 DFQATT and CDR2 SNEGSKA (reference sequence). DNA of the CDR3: TGCAGTGCTAGAGATCGGACTAGCGGATCCTACGAGCAGTACTTC. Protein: CSARDRTSGSYEQYF.

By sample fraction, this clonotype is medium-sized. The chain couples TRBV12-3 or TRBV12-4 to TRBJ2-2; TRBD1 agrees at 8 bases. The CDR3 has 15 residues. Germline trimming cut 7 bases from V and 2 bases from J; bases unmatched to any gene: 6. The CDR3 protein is CASTSDRANTGELFF. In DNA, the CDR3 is TGTGCCAGCACCTCGGACAGGGCTAACACCGGGGAGCTGTTTTTT.

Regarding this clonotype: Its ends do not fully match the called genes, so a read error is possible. Here the CDR3 reads CDSNTAYSNQPQHF. CDR3 nucleotides: TGTGACAGCAACACAGCCTATAGCAATCAGCCCCAGCATTTT. This chain joins TRBV28 and TRBJ1-5; no clear D. This CDR3 region has 14 residues. Per germline, CDR1 MDHEN and CDR2 SYDVKM.

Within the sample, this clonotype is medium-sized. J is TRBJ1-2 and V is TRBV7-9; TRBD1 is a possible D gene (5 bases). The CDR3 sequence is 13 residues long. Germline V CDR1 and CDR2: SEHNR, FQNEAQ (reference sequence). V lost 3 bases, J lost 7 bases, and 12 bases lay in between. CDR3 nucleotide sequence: TGTGCCAGCAGCTTGAGCGCAGGGTCTGGCTACACCTTC. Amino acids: CASSLSAGSGYTF.

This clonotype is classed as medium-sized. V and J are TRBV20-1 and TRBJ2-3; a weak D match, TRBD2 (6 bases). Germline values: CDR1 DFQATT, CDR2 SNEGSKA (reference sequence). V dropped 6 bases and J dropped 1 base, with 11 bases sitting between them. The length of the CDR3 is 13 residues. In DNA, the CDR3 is TGCAGTGCCCCGAGGGAGGGCACAGATACGCAGTATTTT. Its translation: CSAPREGTDTQYF.